This is a list of T cell receptor beta chains from one sample in a study of blood T cell repertoires in COVID-19. The data were produced by immunoSEQ multiplex PCR, yet TCRdb's version contains in-frame clones alone and is incomplete. The sample shows about 140,000 clones, about three quarters of them seen only once. The sequenced sample was peripheral blood. The receptors stem from a woman of 80 years or more with active or convalescent COVID-19. Both conserved end residues are part of each CDR3. D genes are given only for firm matches. Expanded clones are given a class, and other clones once, few, many or no size at all.

V gene	clone size	D gene	J gene	CDR3 DNA	CDR3 protein
TRBV4-1	NA	NA	TRBJ1-5	TGCGCCAGCAGCCAACTCCTACTTCCCTTTAGCAATCAGCCCCAGCATTTT	CASSQLLLPFSNQPQHF
TRBV7-2	NA	TRBD2	TRBJ2-7	TGTGCCAGCAGCACCACTAGCGGGGGGCGATACGAGCAGTACTTC	CASSTTSGGRYEQYF
TRBV5-1	NA	NA	TRBJ1-1	TGCGCCAGCAGCCCTGCTGGGACAAACTACATGAACACTGAAGCTTTCTTT	CASSPAGTNYMNTEAFF
TRBV30	NA	NA	TRBJ2-3	TGTGCCTGGAGTGTAACCTGGCTCGGAGGCACAGATACGCAGTATTTT	CAWSVTWLGGTDTQYF
TRBV10-3	few	NA	TRBJ2-5	TGTGCCATCAGTGAGTACGGGAGCGGTCTAAAAGAGACCCAGTACTTC	CAISEYGSGLKETQYF
TRBV18	few	NA	TRBJ1-2	TGTGCCAGCTCCCCTAGGGGGGGCTATGGCTACACCTTC	CASSPRGGYGYTF
TRBV5-4	NA	TRBD1	TRBJ2-3	TGTGCCAGCAGCCCGGCGAGTAGGGGGCTGACAGATACGCAGTATTTT	CASSPASRGLTDTQYF
TRBV7-9	NA	NA	TRBJ1-4	TGTGCCAGCAGCCCAAGCGGAGTGGCAACTAATGAAAAACTGTTTTTT	CASSPSGVATNEKLFF
TRBV9	NA	NA	TRBJ1-6	TGTGCCAGCAGCCCCGGACAGTCCTATAATTCACCCCTCCACTTT	CASSPGQSYNSPLHF
TRBV30	NA	NA	TRBJ2-2	TGTGCCTGGAGTAGGGGTAACACCGGGGAGCTGTTTTTT	CAWSRGNTGELFF
TRBV30	NA	NA	TRBJ2-6	TGTGCCTGGAGTCCGGGGTGGGGGGCCAACGTCCTGACTTTC	CAWSPGWGANVLTF
TRBV2	NA	NA	TRBJ2-3	TGTGCCAGCAGTGAACGACAACTAGCACCCGACTATTTT	CASSERQLAPDYF
TRBV7-2	few	NA	TRBJ1-5	TGTGCCAGCAGCAAAGAGGGACTAGGGGTCAATCAGCCCCAGCATTTT	CASSKEGLGVNQPQHF
TRBV6-6	many	TRBD1	TRBJ1-2	TGTGCCAGCATTGCCCTCGCATCGGACAGGGGACGTGGCTACACCTTC	CASIALASDRGRGYTF
TRBV2	NA	TRBD1	TRBJ1-2	TGTGCCAGCAGAGGACAGGGCGTTGGTGGCTACACCTTC	CASRGQGVGGYTF
TRBV9	NA	TRBD1	TRBJ2-2	TGTGCCAGCAGCCCTTACCGGACAGGGCGGGGCGGGGAGCTGTTTTTT	CASSPYRTGRGGELFF
TRBV7-9	NA	NA	TRBJ1-5	TGTGCCAGCAGCTTAGATAAGGGGTTACTCGGCAATCAGCCCCAGCATTTT	CASSLDKGLLGNQPQHF
TRBV7-8	NA	NA	TRBJ1-1	TGTGCCAGCAGCCCCTTCCGTTTAAAGGGGACTGAAGCTTTCTTT	CASSPFRLKGTEAFF
TRBV6-5	once	NA	TRBJ1-2	TGTGCCAGCACTCTACGCGGGGGGCCGGACTATGGCTACACCTTC	CASTLRGGPDYGYTF
TRBV4-1	NA	NA	TRBJ1-1	TGCGCCAGCAGCCTGCGTGGGGGGGCTCGGAATATGAACACTGAAGCTTTCTTT	CASSLRGGARNMNTEAFF
TRBV10-2	NA	NA	TRBJ2-1	TGCGCCAGCAGTCTCAGGCTTCCTGAGCAGTTCTTC	CASSLRLPEQFF
TRBV18	few	NA	TRBJ1-2	TGTGCCAGCTCACCTCTCACTATAGAGGGTCATGGCTACACCTTC	CASSPLTIEGHGYTF
TRBV7-9	NA	TRBD1	TRBJ2-2	TGTGCCAGCAGCTTTCCCAGGGGGCGGACCGGGGAGCTGTTTTTT	CASSFPRGRTGELFF
TRBV28	NA	NA	TRBJ1-2	TGTGCCAGCCGTCAGGGCCGAGGGAGGTACACCTTC	CASRQGRGRYTF
TRBV19	NA	TRBD1	TRBJ2-3	TGTGCCAGTAGTACACCGACAGGGCGAAATACGCAGTATTTT	CASSTPTGRNTQYF
TRBV27	NA	TRBD2	TRBJ2-7	TGTGCCAGCAGTTTAACTATGCCTAGCGGGGGATACGAGCAGTACTTC	CASSLTMPSGGYEQYF
TRBV11-2	NA	TRBD1	TRBJ1-6	TGTGCCAGCAGTTCGGGACAGGGGTCTGGGAATTCACCCCTCCACTTT	CASSSGQGSGNSPLHF
TRBV28	NA	TRBD1	TRBJ1-1	TGTGCCGGCAACAGGGGGCGCGGGGCGAACACTGAAGCTTTCTTT	CAGNRGRGANTEAFF
TRBV2	NA	NA	TRBJ1-2	TGTGCCAGCAGTGACAGTCTGATCTATGGCTACACCTTC	CASSDSLIYGYTF
TRBV7-2	NA	TRBD1	TRBJ1-2	TGTGCCAGCAGCCCTGACAGGGGGTCTACCTATGGCTACACCTTC	CASSPDRGSTYGYTF
TRBV10-3	few	NA	TRBJ1-2	TGTGCCATCAGTGCCACTGAAACAGGGAACTATGGCTACACCTTC	CAISATETGNYGYTF
TRBV5-6	NA	NA	TRBJ1-6	TGTGCCAGCAGCGCCTCGACAGCGAGCTCCTATAATTCACCCCTCCACTTT	CASSASTASSYNSPLHF
TRBV10-2	NA	TRBD1	TRBJ1-5	TGCGCCAGCGGATCACAGGGGATCCAGCCCCAGCATTTT	CASGSQGIQPQHF
TRBV7-8	few	TRBD1	TRBJ1-1	TGTGCCAGCGGCCAACCACGGGACAGGAACACTGAAGCTTTCTTT	CASGQPRDRNTEAFF
TRBV6-6	few	NA	TRBJ1-2	TGTGCCAGCAGTTCCTCCGGGATATACACTGGCTACACCTTC	CASSSSGIYTGYTF
TRBV5-4	few	TRBD1	TRBJ2-7	TGTGCCAGCAGCCAACGGGACAGGGATTTCGGCGAGCAGTACTTC	CASSQRDRDFGEQYF
TRBV28	once	NA	TRBJ1-2	TGTGCCAGCAGTTTAGGTACAGACTATGGCTACACCTTC	CASSLGTDYGYTF
TRBV6-5	NA	NA	TRBJ1-1	TGTGCCAGCAGATCCCTCAGTGGGGGCGAAACTGAAGCTTTCTTT	CASRSLSGGETEAFF
TRBV5-6	NA	TRBD1	TRBJ2-7	TGTGCCAGCAGCTCACTGACAGGGCTCGAGCAGTACTTC	CASSSLTGLEQYF
TRBV7-6	NA	NA	TRBJ2-5	TGTGCCAGCAGCTTAGCTAGCGGAGGAAGGGAGACCCAGTACTTC	CASSLASGGRETQYF
TRBV5-6	NA	NA	TRBJ1-2	TGTGCCAGCAGCTCCCTTTATGGCTACACCTTC	CASSSLYGYTF
TRBV11-1	NA	NA	TRBJ2-7	TGTGCCAGCAGCCAAAACTCCTACGAGCAGTACTTC	CASSQNSYEQYF
TRBV1	NA	NA	TRBJ2-1	TGCACCAGCAGCCAAAAACCCTCTTATGGGGGGGCCCTCGTCAATGAGCAGTTCTTC	CTSSQKPSYGGALVNEQFF